What follows is one T cell receptor (beta chain) and its context. What it binds is unknown. The record originates from a study of cytomegalovirus exposure and HLA in healthy donors. About the research overall: Early on, a data release was issued that held roughly 80 million unique TCRs from HLA-typed donors. Findings and caveats of the study: Analyzed later, most CMV-associated TCR beta chains appeared HLA-restricted. Excluded: some indistinguishable V segments such as TRBV6-2 and TRBV6-3.

PCR employed 60 Vbeta and 13 Jbeta primers. As handled by the study authors: Some 11 million shared chains were among the roughly 80 million unique TCR beta chains that a later analysis counted. Generated by immunoSEQ multiplex PCR, the TCRdb table keeps only in-frame clones and is missing some. That table supplies the V and J calls and clone size; D and trimming were determined from the DNA. The sample yields about 180,000 clones, about 72% seen once. The CDR3 has 14 residues. With 7 bases removed from V and 0 bases from J, the gap between germline ends came to 11 bases. Germline V gene sequence: CDR1 SGHRS, CDR2 YFSETQ.

The source material was PBMCs. J is TRBJ2-1 and V is TRBV5-1, with D possibly TRBD2 on 7 matching bases. This receptor was obtained from a human donor in good health. The CDR3 is CASGAGASYNEQFF. The CDR3 DNA reads as TGCGCCAGCGGTGCGGGGGCCTCCTACAATGAGCAGTTCTTC.